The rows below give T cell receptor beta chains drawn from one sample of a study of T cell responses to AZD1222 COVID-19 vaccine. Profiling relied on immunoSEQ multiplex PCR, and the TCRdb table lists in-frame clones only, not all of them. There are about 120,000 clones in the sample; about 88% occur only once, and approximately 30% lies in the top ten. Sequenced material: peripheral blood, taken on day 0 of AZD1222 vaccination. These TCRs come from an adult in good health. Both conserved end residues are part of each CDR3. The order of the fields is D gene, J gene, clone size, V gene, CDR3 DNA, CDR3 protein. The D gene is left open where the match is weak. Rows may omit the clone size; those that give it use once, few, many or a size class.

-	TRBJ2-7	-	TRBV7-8	TGTGCCAGCAGCTTATCCGATTACGAGCAGTACTTC	CASSLSDYEQYF
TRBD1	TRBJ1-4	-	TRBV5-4	TGTGCCAGCAGCGCCGGACAGGGGGTGTGGGGTGAAAAACTGTTTTTT	CASSAGQGVWGEKLFF
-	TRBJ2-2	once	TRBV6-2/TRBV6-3	TGTGCCAGCAGCCTTGGACTAACCGGGGAGCTGTTTTTT	CASSLGLTGELFF
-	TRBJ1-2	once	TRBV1	TGCACCAGCAGCCAAGATGACGGACAGGGCAATGGCTACACCTTC	CTSSQDDGQGNGYTF
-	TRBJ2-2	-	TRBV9	TGTGCCAGCACCTTTCTTCCTGACCAGGGGGGGGCCGCCGGGGAGCTGTTTTTT	CASTFLPDQGGAAGELFF
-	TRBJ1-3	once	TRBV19	TGTGCCAGTAGCCCGGACGGACTCTCTGGAAACACCATATATTTT	CASSPDGLSGNTIYF
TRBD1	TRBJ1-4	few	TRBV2	TGTGCCAGCAGTGAAAGGGGGCAGAATGAAAAACTGTTTTTT	CASSERGQNEKLFF
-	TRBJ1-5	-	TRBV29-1	TGCAGCGTTGGGGCAGTTAATCAGCCCCAGCATTTT	CSVGAVNQPQHF
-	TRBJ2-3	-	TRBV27	TGTGCCAGCAGTCTCCTCAACGTGGGGGATACGCAGTATTTT	CASSLLNVGDTQYF
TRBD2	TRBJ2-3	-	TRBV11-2	TGTGCCAGCAGCTTAGTGGGCGGGACTAGCTTCAGCACAGATACGCAGTATTTT	CASSLVGGTSFSTDTQYF
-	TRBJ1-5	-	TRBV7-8	TGTGCCAGCAGCCCCAGCAGCAATCAGCCCCAGCATTTT	CASSPSSNQPQHF
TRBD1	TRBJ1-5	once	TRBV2	TGTGCCAGTAACCTCGAGGGACAGGGCGGGCCCCAGCATTTT	CASNLEGQGGPQHF
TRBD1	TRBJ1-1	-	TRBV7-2	TGTGCCAGCAGCCCATGGGTTGGGACAGGGAAGTTTGGGAACACTGAAGCTTTCTTT	CASSPWVGTGKFGNTEAFF
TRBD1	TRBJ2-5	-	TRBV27	TGTGCCAGCAGTTTATCGGCGACAGGGGGTCAAGAGACCCAGTACTTC	CASSLSATGGQETQYF
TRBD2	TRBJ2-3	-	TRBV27	TGTGCCAGCAGAGCCGCGGGGACTAGCAGCACAGATACGCAGTATTTT	CASRAAGTSSTDTQYF
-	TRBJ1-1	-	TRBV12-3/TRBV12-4	TGTGCCAGCGGTCGTTTGAGCACTGAAGCTTTCTTT	CASGRLSTEAFF
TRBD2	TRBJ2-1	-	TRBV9	TGTGCCAGCAGCGCCGGTGGACTAGCTGTCGATGAGCAGTTCTTC	CASSAGGLAVDEQFF
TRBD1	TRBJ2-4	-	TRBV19	TGTGCCAGTAGTCCAGGGGGAGAAAACATTCAGTACTTC	CASSPGGENIQYF
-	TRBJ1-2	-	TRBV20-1	TGCAGTGCTAGAGAGGGGTATGGCTACACCTTC	CSAREGYGYTF
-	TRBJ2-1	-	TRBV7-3	TGTGCCAGCAGCTTAGACTCCGCCTACAATGAGCAGTTCTTC	CASSLDSAYNEQFF
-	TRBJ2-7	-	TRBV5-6	TGTGCCAGCAGCTATTTCGACTCCCAGGCTATCTACGAGCAGTACTTC	CASSYFDSQAIYEQYF
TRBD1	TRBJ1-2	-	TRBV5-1	TGCGCCAGCAGCCCCCCCGGGACAGGGTATGGCTACACCTTC	CASSPPGTGYGYTF
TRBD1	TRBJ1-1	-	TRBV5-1	TGCGCCAGCAGTGAGGGACAGGACACTGAAGCTTTCTTT	CASSEGQDTEAFF
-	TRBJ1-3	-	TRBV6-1	TGTGCCAGCAGTGAAAGGCCGTCCGTAGGAAACACCATATATTTT	CASSERPSVGNTIYF
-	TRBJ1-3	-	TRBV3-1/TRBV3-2	TGTGCCAGCAGCCAAGAGGGGGGAGGAAACACCATATATTTT	CASSQEGGGNTIYF
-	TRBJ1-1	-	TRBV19	TGTGCCAGTAGAAGAAGGGACACCTTGAACACTGAAGCTTTCTTT	CASRRRDTLNTEAFF
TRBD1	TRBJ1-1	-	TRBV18	TGTGCCAGCTCACCAGGACAGGTGGACACTGAAGCTTTCTTT	CASSPGQVDTEAFF
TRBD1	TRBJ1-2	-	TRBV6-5	TGTGCCAGCAGTTACTCGATGCGCAGGGGGCTAAATGGCTACACCTTC	CASSYSMRRGLNGYTF
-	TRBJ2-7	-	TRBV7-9	TGTGCCAGCACCTCCAACCCTGGGTCCGAGCAGTACTTC	CASTSNPGSEQYF
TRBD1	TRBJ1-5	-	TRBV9	TGTGCCAGCAGCGCCACCGGGACAGGGAATCAGCCCCAGCATTTT	CASSATGTGNQPQHF
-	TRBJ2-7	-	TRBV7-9	TGTGCCAGCAGCCCAAGGACAGACAGCTACGAGCAGTACTTC	CASSPRTDSYEQYF
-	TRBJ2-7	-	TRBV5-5	TGTGCCAGCAGCTTTTCAGGGATTTACGAGCAGTACTTC	CASSFSGIYEQYF
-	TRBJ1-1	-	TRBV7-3	TGTGCCAGCAGCTTTCAGGTGGGGACTGAAGCTTTCTTT	CASSFQVGTEAFF
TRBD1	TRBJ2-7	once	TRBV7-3	TGTGCCAGCAGCCATACAGGGGGAGACGAGCAGTACTTC	CASSHTGGDEQYF
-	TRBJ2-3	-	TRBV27	TGTGCCAGCAGTTCGCCCCGGACAGATACGCAGTATTTT	CASSSPRTDTQYF
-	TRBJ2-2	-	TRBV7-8	TGTGCCAGCAGGTCGACAGGAAACACCGGGGAGCTGTTTTTT	CASRSTGNTGELFF
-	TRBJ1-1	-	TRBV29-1	TGCAGCGCCCATGGATCATCGGGGGACCACACTGAAGCTTTCTTT	CSAHGSSGDHTEAFF
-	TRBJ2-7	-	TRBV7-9	TGTGCCAGCAGCCGGGGGAAGGAGCAGTACTTC	CASSRGKEQYF
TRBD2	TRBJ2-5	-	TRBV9	TGTGCCAGCAGCGTAGGACTAGCGGGAGTACAAGAGACCCAGTACTTC	CASSVGLAGVQETQYF
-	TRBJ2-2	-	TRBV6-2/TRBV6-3	TGTGCCAGCAGTTACTCGAATGGCGTTGGAGGCACCGGGGAGCTGTTTTTT	CASSYSNGVGGTGELFF
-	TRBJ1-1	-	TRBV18	TGTGCCAGCTCACCACCGAACAGGGCGTCTGGCACTGAAGCTTTCTTT	CASSPPNRASGTEAFF
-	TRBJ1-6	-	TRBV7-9	TGTGCCAGCAGCTCGTCCGGGACCCCCGGGCCACCCCTCCACTTT	CASSSSGTPGPPLHF
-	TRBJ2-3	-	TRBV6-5	TGTGCCAGCAGCCAAAGGGCAGATACGCAGTATTTT	CASSQRADTQYF
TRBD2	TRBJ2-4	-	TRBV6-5	TGTGCCAGCAGTTCGGGGGGGCGGGGGCCCGAAGGTTGGTACTTC	CASSSGGRGPEGWYF
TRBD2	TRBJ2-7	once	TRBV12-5	TGTGCTAGTTTAACGGTCAGGCTAGCGGGAGGGCTGTCCTACGAGCAGTACTTC	CASLTVRLAGGLSYEQYF
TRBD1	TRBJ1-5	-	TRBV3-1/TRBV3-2	TGTGCCAGCAGCCCCACCGGGACAGGGGGCAATCAGCCCCAGCATTTT	CASSPTGTGGNQPQHF
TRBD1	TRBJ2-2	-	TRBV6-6	TGTGCCAGCAGCTACGGACAGGGAAGGGGCACCGGGGAGCTGTTTTTT	CASSYGQGRGTGELFF
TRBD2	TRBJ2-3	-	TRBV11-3	TGTGCCAGCAGCTCCGGGCTAGCGGACGATACGCAGTATTTT	CASSSGLADDTQYF
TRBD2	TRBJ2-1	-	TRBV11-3	TGTGCCAGCAGCGTAGGGACTAGCGGGAGGGTTAATGAGCAGTTCTTC	CASSVGTSGRVNEQFF
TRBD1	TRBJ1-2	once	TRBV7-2	TGTGCCAGCAGCTGGACAGGGTTGCGGGGCTACACCTTC	CASSWTGLRGYTF
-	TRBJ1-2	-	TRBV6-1	TGTGCCAGCAGTGAACATGGGCAAACCAGCGCTGGCTACACCTTC	CASSEHGQTSAGYTF
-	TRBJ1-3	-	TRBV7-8	TGTGCCAGCAGCTTATCAGGGGCGCGAAACACCATATATTTT	CASSLSGARNTIYF
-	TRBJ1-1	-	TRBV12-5	TGTGCTAGTGGTTTGGTGGCAGGGGATGACCTTAGGGTGGCTGAAGCTTTCTTT	CASGLVAGDDLRVAEAFF